The T cell receptor beta chain under discussion was sequenced for a study of shared clonotypes between healthy human individuals. TCRdb's copy holds only in-frame clones and misses some; the assay was immunoSEQ multiplex PCR. Among 450,000 to 500,000 clones listed, roughly 80% were seen once. This clone was seen just once. Trimming left V 1 base short and J 14 bases short, with 24 bases between. There are 16 residues in the CDR3. Looked up from germline, CDR1 is MGHRA and CDR2 is YSYEKL. Sample: PBMCs. The clonotype was recovered from a woman in her thirties or forties in good health. Some clones in this sample may be carry-over from other donors' samples. The chain employs TRBV4-1 and TRBJ2-4; D remains unclear. This CDR3 is CASSQGPYPDPAIEYF. The CDR3 coding sequence is TGCGCCAGCAGCCAAGGGCCCTACCCAGATCCGGCGATAGAGTACTTC.